This note documents a single T cell receptor beta chain sequence. The antigen is not known. This entry comes from a study of cytomegalovirus exposure and HLA in healthy donors. Measured with immunoSEQ multiplex PCR; TCRdb has only the in-frame clones, and not every one. The data show approximately 62,000 clones, roughly nine tenths seen once. Germline CDR1 and CDR2: SGDLS and YYNGEE. V was trimmed by 4 bases and J by 7 bases, leaving 11 bases between them. This CDR3 spans 12 amino acids. Study conclusions and caveats: Within the 130 or so validation repertoires, first-cohort TCR clusters tended to co-occur, according to a later analysis. As was reported, the classifier diagnosed cytomegalovirus status with high specificity and sensitivity.

The rearrangement uses TRBV9 and TRBJ1-1, with D maybe TRBD1 (6 bases). Sequences were obtained from PBMCs. The receptor was isolated from a woman between 18 and 30 years old in good health and CMV-seronegative. CDR3 residues: CASSPTGREAFF. CDR3 bases: TGTGCCAGCAGCCCTACAGGGCGTGAAGCTTTCTTT. Supplemented by reference TRBV9 and TRBJ1-1, the full variable domain reads DSGVTQTPKHLITATGQRVTLRCSPRSGDLSVYWYQQSLDQGLQFLIQYYNGEERAKGNILERFSAQQFPDLHSELNLSSLELGDSALYFCASSPTGREAFFGQGTRLTVV.